This TCR beta chain was retrieved from a study of human thymus T cells. This CDR3 is built from 15 residues. V lost 0 bases, J lost 3 bases, and 12 bases lay in between. Germline V gene sequence: CDR1 SGHNT, CDR2 YYREEE (reference sequence). The study used thymus tissue resected during corrective heart surgery. Assay: immunoSEQ multiplex PCR; the TCRdb copy retains only in-frame clones and omits some. Among some 120,000 clones, just under 95% were seen once, and the ten largest hold approximately 0.022%. This clonotype was obtained from a boy less than two years old with a congenital heart defect but otherwise immunologically healthy. Sequenced sample: thymus tissue. V usage is TRBV5-4 and J usage is TRBJ1-1, with no clear D. The CDR3: CASSLDGPRDTEAFF. As DNA, the CDR3 is TGTGCCAGCAGCTTGGACGGACCGAGGGACACTGAAGCTTTCTTT.